The sample holds many counts of the clone carrying this TCR beta chain. What it binds is not known. This sample is drawn from a study of Graves' ophthalmopathy and Graves' hyperthyroidism. RNA served as the template for amplifying TCR beta CDR3 regions. An opening RT-PCR round employed HTBI primers and preceded a second-round multiplex PCR. TCRdb re-called the multiplex PCR reads through MiXCR, storing one row per CDR3 protein. The sample holds 680,000 or so distinct CDR3 sequences; approximately 22% are singletons and the top ten take approximately 7%. Trimming cost V 4 bases and J 1 base, with 14 bases left between them. The length of the CDR3 is 15 residues. Germline assignment: CDR1 SGHRS and CDR2 YFSETQ. Whole-study results and caveats: In separating ophthalmopathy from stable hyperthyroidism, a 13-signature model achieved around 85% sensitivity and approximately 81% specificity.

Hyperthyroidism was classified as stable if no ophthalmopathy occurred within 18 months of follow-up. Diagnoses were established from clinical symptoms, serum thyroxine, TRAb, thyroid ultrasound and orbital computed tomography. A volume of approximately 10 ml of fresh peripheral blood supplied the PBMCs. The sequenced material came from peripheral blood. J is TRBJ1-1 and V is TRBV5-1, with a tentative D call TRBD1 (6 bases). The sequence was collected from a woman aged 18-29 years with stable Graves' hyperthyroidism. Some clones in this sample may be carry-over from other donors' samples. The CDR3 here is CASSPQWGPNTEAFF. The CDR3 nucleotides read TGCGCCAGCAGCCCACAATGGGGGCCGAACACTGAAGCTTTCTTT.